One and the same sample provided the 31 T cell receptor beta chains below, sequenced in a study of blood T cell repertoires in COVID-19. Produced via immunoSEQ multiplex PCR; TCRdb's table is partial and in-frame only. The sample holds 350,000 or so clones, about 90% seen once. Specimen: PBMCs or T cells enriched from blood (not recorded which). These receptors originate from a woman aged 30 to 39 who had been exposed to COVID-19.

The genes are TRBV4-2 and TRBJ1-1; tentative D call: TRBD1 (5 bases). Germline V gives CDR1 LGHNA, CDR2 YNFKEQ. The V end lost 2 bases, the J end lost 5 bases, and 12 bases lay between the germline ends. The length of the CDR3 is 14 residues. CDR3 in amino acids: CASSQSRVGTEAFF. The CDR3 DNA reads TGTGCCAGCAGCCAAAGCAGGGTGGGGACTGAAGCTTTCTTT.

Here the CDR3 reads CSASDRVESPLHF. DNA for the CDR3: TGCAGTGCTAGTGACAGGGTGGAATCACCCCTCCACTTT. The genes are TRBV20-1 and TRBJ1-6, with 7 bases matching TRBD1. The CDR3 sequence is 13 residues long. Germline CDR1 and CDR2: DFQATT and SNEGSKA (reference sequence). The V and J ends lost 3 bases and 10 bases, in that order; junction bases with no gene match: 6.

CDR3 DNA sequence: TGTGCCAGTAGTAAACCTAGCGGGAGGGCTTACAATGAGCAGTTCTTC. Translation: CASSKPSGRAYNEQFF. V gene TRBV19 combines with J gene TRBJ2-1; 12 positions match TRBD2. CDR1 and CDR2 (germline): LNHDA, SQIVND (reference sequence). V dropped 4 bases and J dropped 4; count of bases not matched to a gene: 5. CDR3 size: 16 residues.

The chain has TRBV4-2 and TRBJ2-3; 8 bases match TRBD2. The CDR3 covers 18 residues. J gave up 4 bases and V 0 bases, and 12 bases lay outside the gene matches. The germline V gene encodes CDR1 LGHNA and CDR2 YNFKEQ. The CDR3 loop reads CASSQERRGGLGSDTQYF. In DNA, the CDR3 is TGTGCCAGCAGCCAAGAGCGCCGGGGGGGCCTGGGTTCAGATACGCAGTATTTT.

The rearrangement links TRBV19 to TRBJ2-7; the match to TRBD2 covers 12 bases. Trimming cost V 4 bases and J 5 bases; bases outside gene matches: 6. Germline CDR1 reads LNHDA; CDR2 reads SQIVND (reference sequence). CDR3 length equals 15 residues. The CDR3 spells CASSRTSGTRDEQYF. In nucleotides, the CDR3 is TGTGCCAGTAGTAGGACTAGCGGGACTAGGGACGAGCAGTACTTC. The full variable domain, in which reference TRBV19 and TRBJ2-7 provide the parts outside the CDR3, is DGGITQSPKYLFRKEGQNVTLSCEQNLNHDAMYWYRQDPGQGLRLIYYSQIVNDFQKGDIAEGYSVSREKKESFPLTVTSAQKNPTAFYLCASSRTSGTRDEQYFGPGTRLTVT.

The CDR3: CASSDRGLAKNIQYF. Here the CDR3 DNA reads TGTGCCAGCAGTGACAGGGGACTAGCCAAAAACATTCAGTACTTC. V is TRBV28 and J is TRBJ2-4; 8 bases agree with TRBD1. Trimming took 5 bases from V and 0 from J; bases not matched to a gene: 3. The CDR3 runs 15 residues. The germline CDR1 and CDR2 sequences are MDHEN and SYDVKM. Together with reference TRBV28 and TRBJ2-4, the CDR3 gives the full variable domain: DVKVTQSSRYLVKRTGEKVFLECVQDMDHENMFWYRQDPGLGLRLIYFSYDVKMKEKGDIPEGYSVSREKKERFSLILESASTNQTSMYLCASSDRGLAKNIQYFGAGTRLSVL.

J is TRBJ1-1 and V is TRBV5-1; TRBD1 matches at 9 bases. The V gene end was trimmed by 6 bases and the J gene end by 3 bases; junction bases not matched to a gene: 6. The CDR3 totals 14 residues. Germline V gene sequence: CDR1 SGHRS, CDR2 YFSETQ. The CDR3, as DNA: TGCGCCAGCAACAGGAGGACAGGGGACACTGAAGCTTTCTTT. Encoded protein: CASNRRTGDTEAFF.

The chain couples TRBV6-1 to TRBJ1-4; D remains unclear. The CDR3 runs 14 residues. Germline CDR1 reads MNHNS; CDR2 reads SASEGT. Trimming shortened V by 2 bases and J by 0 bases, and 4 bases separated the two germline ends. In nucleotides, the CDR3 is TGTGCCAGCAGTGAATCCTCAACTAATGAAAAACTGTTTTTT. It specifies CASSESSTNEKLFF.

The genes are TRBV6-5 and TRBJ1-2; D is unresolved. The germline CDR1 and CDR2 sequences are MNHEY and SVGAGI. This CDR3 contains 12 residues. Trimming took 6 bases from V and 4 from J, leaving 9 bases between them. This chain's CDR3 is CASSSGFYGYTF. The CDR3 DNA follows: TGTGCCAGCAGCTCGGGGTTCTATGGCTACACCTTC.

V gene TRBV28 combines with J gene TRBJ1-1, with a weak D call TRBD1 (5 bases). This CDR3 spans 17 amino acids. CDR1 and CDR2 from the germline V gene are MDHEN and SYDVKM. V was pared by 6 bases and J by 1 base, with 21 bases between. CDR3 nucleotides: TGTGCCAGCAGAACGCCCTCATTAGGCAGGGAGAACACTGAAGCTTTCTTT. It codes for CASRTPSLGRENTEAFF. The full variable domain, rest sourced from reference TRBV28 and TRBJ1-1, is DVKVTQSSRYLVKRTGEKVFLECVQDMDHENMFWYRQDPGLGLRLIYFSYDVKMKEKGDIPEGYSVSREKKERFSLILESASTNQTSMYLCASRTPSLGRENTEAFFGQGTRLTVV.

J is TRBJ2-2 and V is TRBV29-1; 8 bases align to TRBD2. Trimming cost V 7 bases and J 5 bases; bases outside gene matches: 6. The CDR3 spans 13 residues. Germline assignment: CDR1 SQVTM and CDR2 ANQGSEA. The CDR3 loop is CSGRGVRTGELFF. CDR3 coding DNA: TGCAGCGGGCGGGGGGTTCGGACCGGGGAGCTGTTTTTT.

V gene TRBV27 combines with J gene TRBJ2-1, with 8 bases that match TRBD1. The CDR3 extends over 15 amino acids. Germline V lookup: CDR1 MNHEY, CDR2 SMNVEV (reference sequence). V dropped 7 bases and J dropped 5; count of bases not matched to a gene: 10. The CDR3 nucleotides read TGTGCCAGCACTCCGAGGACAGGGACCCACAATGAGCAGTTCTTC. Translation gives CASTPRTGTHNEQFF.

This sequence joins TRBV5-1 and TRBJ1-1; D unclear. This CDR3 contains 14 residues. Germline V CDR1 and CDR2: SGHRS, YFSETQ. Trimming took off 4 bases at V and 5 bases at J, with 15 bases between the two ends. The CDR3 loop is CASSVLGLRTEAFF. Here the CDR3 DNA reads TGCGCCAGCAGCGTCCTTGGACTACGGACTGAAGCTTTCTTT.

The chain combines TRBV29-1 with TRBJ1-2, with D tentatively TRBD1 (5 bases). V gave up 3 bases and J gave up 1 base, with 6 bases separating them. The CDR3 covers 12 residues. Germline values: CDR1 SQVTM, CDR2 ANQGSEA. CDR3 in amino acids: CSVDQGNYGYTF. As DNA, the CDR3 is TGCAGCGTTGACCAGGGTAACTATGGCTACACCTTC.

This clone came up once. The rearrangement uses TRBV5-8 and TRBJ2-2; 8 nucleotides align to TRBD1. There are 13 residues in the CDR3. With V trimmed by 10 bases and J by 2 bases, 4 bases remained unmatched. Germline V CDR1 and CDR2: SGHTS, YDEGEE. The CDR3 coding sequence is TGTGCCCCCGGGACAGGTAACACCGGGGAGCTGTTTTTT. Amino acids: CAPGTGNTGELFF.

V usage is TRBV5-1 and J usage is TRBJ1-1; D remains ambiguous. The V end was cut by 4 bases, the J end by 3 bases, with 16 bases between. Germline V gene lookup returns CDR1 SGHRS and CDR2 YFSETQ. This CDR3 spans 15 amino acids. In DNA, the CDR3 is TGCGCCAGCAGCCCCAAACGGGGTTTAGACACTGAAGCTTTCTTT. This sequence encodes CASSPKRGLDTEAFF.

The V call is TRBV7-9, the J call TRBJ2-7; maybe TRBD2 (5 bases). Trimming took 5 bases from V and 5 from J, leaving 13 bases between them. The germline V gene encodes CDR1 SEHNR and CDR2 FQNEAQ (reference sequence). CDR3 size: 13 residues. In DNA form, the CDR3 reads TGTGCCAGCAGCGCGGGCTTTCGGAACGAGCAGTACTTC. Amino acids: CASSAGFRNEQYF.

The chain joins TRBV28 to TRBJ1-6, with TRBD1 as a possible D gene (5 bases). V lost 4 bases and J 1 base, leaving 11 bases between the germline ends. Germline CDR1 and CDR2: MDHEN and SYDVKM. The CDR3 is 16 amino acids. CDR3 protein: CASSSNQGSYNSPLHF. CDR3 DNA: TGTGCCAGCAGTTCAAATCAGGGTTCCTATAATTCACCCCTCCACTTT.

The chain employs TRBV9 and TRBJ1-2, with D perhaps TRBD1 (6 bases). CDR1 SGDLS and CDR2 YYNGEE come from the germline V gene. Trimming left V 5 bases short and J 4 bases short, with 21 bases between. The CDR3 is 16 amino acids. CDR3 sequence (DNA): TGTGCCAGCAGACCGCAGGGGTCTATCCTTGGCTATGGCTACACCTTC. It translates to CASRPQGSILGYGYTF. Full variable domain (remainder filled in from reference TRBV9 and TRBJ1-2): DSGVTQTPKHLITATGQRVTLRCSPRSGDLSVYWYQQSLDQGLQFLIQYYNGEERAKGNILERFSAQQFPDLHSELNLSSLELGDSALYFCASRPQGSILGYGYTFGSGTRLTVV.

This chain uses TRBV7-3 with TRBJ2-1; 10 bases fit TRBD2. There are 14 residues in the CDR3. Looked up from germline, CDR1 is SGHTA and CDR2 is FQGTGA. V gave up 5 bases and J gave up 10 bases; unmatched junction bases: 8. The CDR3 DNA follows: TGTGCCAGCAGCCCCGGCAGCGGGAGGGTCGAGCAGTTCTTC. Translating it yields CASSPGSGRVEQFF. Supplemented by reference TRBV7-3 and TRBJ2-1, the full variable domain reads GAGVSQTPSNKVTEKGKYVELRCDPISGHTALYWYRQSLGQGPEFLIYFQGTGAADDSGLPNDRFFAVRPEGSVSTLKIQRTERGDSAVYLCASSPGSGRVEQFFGPGTRLTVL.

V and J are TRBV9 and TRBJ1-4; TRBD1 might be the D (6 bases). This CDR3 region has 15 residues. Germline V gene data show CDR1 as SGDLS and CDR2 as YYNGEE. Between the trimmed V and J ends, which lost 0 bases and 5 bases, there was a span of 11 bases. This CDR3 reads CASSVARRGNEKLFF. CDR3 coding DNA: TGTGCCAGCAGCGTAGCCCGCAGGGGAAATGAAAAACTGTTTTTT.

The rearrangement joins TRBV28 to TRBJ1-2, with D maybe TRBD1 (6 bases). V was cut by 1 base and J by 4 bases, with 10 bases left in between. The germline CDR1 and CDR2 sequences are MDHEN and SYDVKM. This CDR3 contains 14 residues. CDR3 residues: CASSLYGTLYGYTF. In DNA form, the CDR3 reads TGTGCCAGCAGTTTATATGGGACACTCTATGGCTACACCTTC.

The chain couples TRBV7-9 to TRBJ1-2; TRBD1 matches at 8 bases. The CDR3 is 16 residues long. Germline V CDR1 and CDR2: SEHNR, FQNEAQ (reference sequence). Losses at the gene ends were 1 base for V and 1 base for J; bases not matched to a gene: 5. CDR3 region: CASSLGTGSLNYGYTF. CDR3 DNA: TGTGCCAGCAGCTTAGGGACAGGGTCCCTTAACTATGGCTACACCTTC.

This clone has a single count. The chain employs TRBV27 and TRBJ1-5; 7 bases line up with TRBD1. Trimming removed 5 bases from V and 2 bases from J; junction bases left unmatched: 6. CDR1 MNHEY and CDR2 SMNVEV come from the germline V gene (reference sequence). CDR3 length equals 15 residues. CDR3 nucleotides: TGTGCCAGCAGTCCAGACAGGGTCGGCAATCAGCCCCAGCATTTT. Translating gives CASSPDRVGNQPQHF.

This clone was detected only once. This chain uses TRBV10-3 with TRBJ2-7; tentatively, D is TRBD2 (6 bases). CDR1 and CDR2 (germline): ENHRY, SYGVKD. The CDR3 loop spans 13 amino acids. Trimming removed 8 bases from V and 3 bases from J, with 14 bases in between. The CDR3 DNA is TGTGCCATCGGCAAGGGACTCCACTACGAGCAGTACTTC. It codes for CAIGKGLHYEQYF.

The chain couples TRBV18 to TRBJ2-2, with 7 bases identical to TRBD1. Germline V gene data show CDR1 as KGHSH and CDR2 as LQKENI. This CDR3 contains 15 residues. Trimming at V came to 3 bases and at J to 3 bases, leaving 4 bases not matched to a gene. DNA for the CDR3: TGTGCCAGCTCACCCCTGACAGGGCACACCGGGGAGCTGTTTTTT. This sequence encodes CASSPLTGHTGELFF.

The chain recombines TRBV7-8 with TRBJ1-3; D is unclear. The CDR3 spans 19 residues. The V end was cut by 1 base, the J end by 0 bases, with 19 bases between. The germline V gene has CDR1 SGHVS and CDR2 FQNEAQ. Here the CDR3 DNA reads TGTGCCAGCAGCTTAGAGTTTGCGACTGACCGTAGCTCTGGAAACACCATATATTTT. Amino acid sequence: CASSLEFATDRSSGNTIYF.

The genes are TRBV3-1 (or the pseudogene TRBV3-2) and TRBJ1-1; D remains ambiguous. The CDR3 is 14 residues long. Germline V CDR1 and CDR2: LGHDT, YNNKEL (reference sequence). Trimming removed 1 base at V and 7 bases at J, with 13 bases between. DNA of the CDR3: TGTGCCAGCAGCCAAGGTAGACGAGGGTATGAAGCTTTCTTT. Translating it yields CASSQGRRGYEAFF.

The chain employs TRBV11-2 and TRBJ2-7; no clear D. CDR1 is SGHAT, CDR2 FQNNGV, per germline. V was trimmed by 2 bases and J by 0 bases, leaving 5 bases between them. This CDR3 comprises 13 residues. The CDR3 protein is CASSLQSSYEQYF. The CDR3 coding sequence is TGTGCCAGCAGCTTACAGTCCTCCTACGAGCAGTACTTC.

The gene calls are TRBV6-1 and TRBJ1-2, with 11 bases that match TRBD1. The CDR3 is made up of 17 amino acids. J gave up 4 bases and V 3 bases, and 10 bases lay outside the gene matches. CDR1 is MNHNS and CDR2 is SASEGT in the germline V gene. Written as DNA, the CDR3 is TGTGCCAGCAGTGAGGGGACAGGGGGTTCCACCCTCTATGGCTACACCTTC. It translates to CASSEGTGGSTLYGYTF.

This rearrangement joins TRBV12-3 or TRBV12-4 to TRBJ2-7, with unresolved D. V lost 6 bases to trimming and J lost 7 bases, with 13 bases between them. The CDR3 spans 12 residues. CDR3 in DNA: TGTGCCAGCAGCCCTCAGGTGGAAGAGCAGTACTTC. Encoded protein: CASSPQVEEQYF.